This T cell receptor (beta chain) was retrieved from a study of T cell responses to AZD1222 COVID-19 vaccine. Overall study findings and caveats: Dominant CD4 TCR responses targeted spike regions 160-218 and 743-854.

A note on this clone: Antigen: not known.

This CDR3 comprises 14 residues. Germline lookup yields CDR1 MNHEY and CDR2 SMNVEV (reference sequence). V lost 6 bases to trimming and J lost 5 bases, with 13 bases between them. Sequencing used immunoSEQ multiplex PCR; TCRdb keeps in-frame clones, though not all of them. The sample carries tens of thousands of clones, around 91% recorded once. The sample here was peripheral blood, taken on day 0 of MenACWY control vaccination. The genes are TRBV27 and TRBJ1-4; no definite D call. This sequence originates from an adult in good health. CDR3: CASRGTAQNEKLFF. The CDR3 nucleotides are TGTGCCAGCAGAGGTACGGCTCAAAATGAAAAACTGTTTTTT.